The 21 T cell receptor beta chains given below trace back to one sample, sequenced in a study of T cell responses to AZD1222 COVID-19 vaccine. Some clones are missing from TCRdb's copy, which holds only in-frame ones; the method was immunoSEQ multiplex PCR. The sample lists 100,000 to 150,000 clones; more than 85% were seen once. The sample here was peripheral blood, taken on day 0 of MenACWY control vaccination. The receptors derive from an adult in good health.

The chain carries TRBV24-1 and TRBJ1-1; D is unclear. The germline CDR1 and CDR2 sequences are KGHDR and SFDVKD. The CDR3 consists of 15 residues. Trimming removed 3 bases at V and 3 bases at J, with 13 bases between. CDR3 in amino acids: CATSDATPGDTEAFF. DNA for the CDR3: TGTGCCACCAGTGATGCAACTCCCGGGGACACTGAAGCTTTCTTT.

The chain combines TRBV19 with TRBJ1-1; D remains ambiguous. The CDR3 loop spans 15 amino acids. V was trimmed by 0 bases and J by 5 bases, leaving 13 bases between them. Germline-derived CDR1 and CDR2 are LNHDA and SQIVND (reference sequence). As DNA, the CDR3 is TGTGCCAGTAGTATAGATCTGGGAGGTGCGACTGAAGCTTTCTTT. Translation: CASSIDLGGATEAFF.

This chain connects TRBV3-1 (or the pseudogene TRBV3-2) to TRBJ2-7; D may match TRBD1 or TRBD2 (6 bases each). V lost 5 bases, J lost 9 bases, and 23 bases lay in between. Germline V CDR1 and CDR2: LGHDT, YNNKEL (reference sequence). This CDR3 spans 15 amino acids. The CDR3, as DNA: TGTGCCAGCAGCAACAGGGACATCGATTGGGGGGCGCAGTACTTC. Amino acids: CASSNRDIDWGAQYF.

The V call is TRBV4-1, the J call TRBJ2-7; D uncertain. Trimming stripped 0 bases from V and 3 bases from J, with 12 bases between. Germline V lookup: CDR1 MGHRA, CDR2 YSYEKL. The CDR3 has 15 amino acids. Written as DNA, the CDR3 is TGCGCCAGCAGCCAAGATAGCCACGACGGCTACGAGCAGTACTTC. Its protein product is CASSQDSHDGYEQYF.

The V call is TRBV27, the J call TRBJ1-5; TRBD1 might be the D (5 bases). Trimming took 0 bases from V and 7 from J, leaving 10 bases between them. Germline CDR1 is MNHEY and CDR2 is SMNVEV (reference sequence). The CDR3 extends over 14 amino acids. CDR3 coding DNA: TGTGCCAGCAGTTTATCCAGGGAAAGGCAGCCCCAGCATTTT. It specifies CASSLSRERQPQHF.

In DNA form, the CDR3 reads TGTGCCAGCAGCGAACGGACAGGGGCCAACTCGGCCCTCCACTTT. This encodes CASSERTGANSALHF. The chain couples TRBV9 to TRBJ1-6; TRBD1 agrees at 9 bases. The germline CDR1 and CDR2 sequences are SGDLS and YYNGEE. Trimming took 3 bases from V and 14 from J; bases not matched to a gene: 12. This CDR3 region has 15 residues.

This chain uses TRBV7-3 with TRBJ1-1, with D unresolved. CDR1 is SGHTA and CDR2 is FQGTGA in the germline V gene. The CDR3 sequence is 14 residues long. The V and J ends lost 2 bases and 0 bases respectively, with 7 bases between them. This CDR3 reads CASSLFAMNTEAFF. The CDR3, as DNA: TGTGCCAGCAGCTTATTTGCCATGAACACTGAAGCTTTCTTT.

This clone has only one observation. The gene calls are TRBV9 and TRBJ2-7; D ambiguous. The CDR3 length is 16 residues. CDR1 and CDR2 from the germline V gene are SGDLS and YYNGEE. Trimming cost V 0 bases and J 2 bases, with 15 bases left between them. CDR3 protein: CASSVDSLTTTYEQYF. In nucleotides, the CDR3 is TGTGCCAGCAGCGTAGATTCCCTAACTACTACCTACGAGCAGTACTTC.

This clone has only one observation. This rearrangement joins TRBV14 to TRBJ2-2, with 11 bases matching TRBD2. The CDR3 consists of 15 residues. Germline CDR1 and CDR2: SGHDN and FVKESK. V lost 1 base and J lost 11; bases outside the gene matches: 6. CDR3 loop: CASSQVAGGPLELFF. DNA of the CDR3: TGTGCCAGCAGCCAAGTAGCGGGAGGGCCTCTTGAGCTGTTTTTT.

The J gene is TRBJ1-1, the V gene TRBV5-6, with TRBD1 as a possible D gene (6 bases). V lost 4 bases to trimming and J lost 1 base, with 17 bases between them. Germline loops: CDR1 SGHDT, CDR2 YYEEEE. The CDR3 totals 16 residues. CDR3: CASSAMGGQWNTEAFF. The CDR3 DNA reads TGTGCCAGCAGCGCCATGGGGGGGCAGTGGAACACTGAAGCTTTCTTT.

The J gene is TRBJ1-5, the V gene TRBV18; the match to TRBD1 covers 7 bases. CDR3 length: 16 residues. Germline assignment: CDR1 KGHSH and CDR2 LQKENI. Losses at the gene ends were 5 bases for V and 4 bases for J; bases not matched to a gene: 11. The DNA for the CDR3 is TGTGCCAGCTCATTGGTTCGGGACAGAACTAATCAGCCCCAGCATTTT. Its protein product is CASSLVRDRTNQPQHF.

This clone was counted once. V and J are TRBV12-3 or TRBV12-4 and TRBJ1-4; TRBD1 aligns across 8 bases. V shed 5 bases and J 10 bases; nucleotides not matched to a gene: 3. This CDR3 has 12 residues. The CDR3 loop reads CASSPDRGKLFF. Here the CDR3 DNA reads TGTGCCAGCAGTCCAGACAGGGGAAAACTGTTTTTT.

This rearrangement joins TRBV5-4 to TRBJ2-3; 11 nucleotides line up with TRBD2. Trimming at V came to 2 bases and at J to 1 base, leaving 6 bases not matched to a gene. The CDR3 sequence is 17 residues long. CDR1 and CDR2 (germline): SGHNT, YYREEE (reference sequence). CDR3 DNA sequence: TGTGCCAGCAGCTTCCACCTACTAGCGGGAGGCACAGATACGCAGTATTTT. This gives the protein CASSFHLLAGGTDTQYF.

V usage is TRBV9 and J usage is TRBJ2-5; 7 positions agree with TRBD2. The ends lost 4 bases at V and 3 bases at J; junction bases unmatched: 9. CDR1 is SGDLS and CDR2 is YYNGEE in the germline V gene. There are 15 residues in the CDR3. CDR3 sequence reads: CASSLRGSTEETQYF. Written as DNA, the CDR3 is TGTGCCAGCAGCCTGCGGGGGAGCACAGAAGAGACCCAGTACTTC.

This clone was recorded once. CDR3 protein: CSVSGVTGELFF. In DNA, the CDR3 is TGCAGCGTTTCGGGGGTCACCGGGGAGCTGTTTTTT. The chain combines TRBV29-1 with TRBJ2-2, with D perhaps TRBD2 (6 bases). Per germline, CDR1 SQVTM and CDR2 ANQGSEA. The CDR3 is made up of 12 amino acids. The V end lost 5 bases, the J end lost 4 bases, and 8 bases lay between the germline ends.

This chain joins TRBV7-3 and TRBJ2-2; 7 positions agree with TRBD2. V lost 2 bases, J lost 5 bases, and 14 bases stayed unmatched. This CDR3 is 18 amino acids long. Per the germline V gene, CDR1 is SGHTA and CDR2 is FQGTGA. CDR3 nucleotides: TGTGCCAGCAGCTTAGGGGGTAGCGGGTCTGGTGCAACCGGGGAGCTGTTTTTT. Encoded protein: CASSLGGSGSGATGELFF.

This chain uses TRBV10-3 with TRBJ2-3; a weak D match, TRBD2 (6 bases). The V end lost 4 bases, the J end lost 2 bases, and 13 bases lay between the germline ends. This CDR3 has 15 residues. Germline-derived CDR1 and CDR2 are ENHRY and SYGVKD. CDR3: CAISGGTSYTDTQYF. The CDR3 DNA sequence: TGTGCCATCAGTGGGGGGACTTCCTACACAGATACGCAGTATTTT.

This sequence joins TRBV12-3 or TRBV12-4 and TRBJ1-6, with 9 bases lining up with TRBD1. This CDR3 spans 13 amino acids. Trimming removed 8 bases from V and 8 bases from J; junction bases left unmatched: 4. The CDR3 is CASGDRVDSPLHF. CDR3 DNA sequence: TGTGCCAGCGGGGACAGGGTAGATTCACCCCTCCACTTT.

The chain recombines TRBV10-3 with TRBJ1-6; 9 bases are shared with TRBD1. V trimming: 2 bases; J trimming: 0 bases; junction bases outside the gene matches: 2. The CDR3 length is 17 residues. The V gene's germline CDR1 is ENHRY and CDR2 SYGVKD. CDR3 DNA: TGTGCCATCAGTGAGGGGACAGGGAGCTCCTATAATTCACCCCTCCACTTT. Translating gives CAISEGTGSSYNSPLHF.

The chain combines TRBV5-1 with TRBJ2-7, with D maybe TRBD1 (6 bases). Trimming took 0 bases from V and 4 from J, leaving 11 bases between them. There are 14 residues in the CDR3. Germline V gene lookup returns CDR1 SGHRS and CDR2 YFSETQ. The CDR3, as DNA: TGCGCCAGCAGCTTGGGACAGGTCCTATACGAGCAGTACTTC. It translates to CASSLGQVLYEQYF. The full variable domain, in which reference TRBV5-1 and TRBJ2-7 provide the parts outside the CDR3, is KAGVTQTPRYLIKTRGQQVTLSCSPISGHRSVSWYQQTPGQGLQFLFEYFSETQRNKGNFPGRFSGRQFSNSRSEMNVSTLELGDSALYLCASSLGQVLYEQYFGPGTRLTVT.

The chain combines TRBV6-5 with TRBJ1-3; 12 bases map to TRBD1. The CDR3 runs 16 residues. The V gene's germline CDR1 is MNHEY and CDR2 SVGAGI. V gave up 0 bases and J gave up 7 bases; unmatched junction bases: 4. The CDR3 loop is CASSYSGTGGINTIYF. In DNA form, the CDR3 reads TGTGCCAGCAGTTACTCTGGGACAGGGGGCATCAACACCATATATTTT.